This T cell receptor (beta chain) appears in the sequencing data of a study of Ad26.COV2.S vaccination and SARS-CoV-2 variants. Clones were sequenced by immunoSEQ multiplex PCR, and TCRdb holds only the in-frame ones, with some missing. There are over 350,000 clones in the sample; around 85% occur only once, and 3% to 4.5% lies in the top ten. This sample's treatment: approximately 18 received Ad26.COV2.S at low or high dose, single or two shots; 5 received placebo; per-sample allocation not given. Collection of samples fell on day 63 after the first vaccine or placebo injection. The germline gives CDR1 SGHRS, CDR2 YFSETQ. There are 14 residues in the CDR3. Trimming cost V 4 bases and J 8 bases; bases outside gene matches: 5.

The input for sequencing was peripheral blood, taken in a trial of Ad26.COV2.S vaccine versus placebo. The TCR originated in a person between 18 and 65 years old who received the Ad26.COV2.S COVID-19 vaccine or a placebo. J is TRBJ2-1 and V is TRBV5-1; 11 bases fit TRBD1. CDR3 loop: CASSPGTGGYEQFF. CDR3 nucleotide sequence: TGCGCCAGCAGCCCCGGGACAGGGGGGTATGAGCAGTTCTTC.